This TCR beta chain was retrieved from a study of Graves' ophthalmopathy and Graves' hyperthyroidism. Amplification of the TCR beta CDR3 regions used RNA transcripts (as template). First-round RT-PCR used HTBI primers; second-round multiplex PCR followed. TCRdb re-called the multiplex PCR reads with MiXCR, one entry per CDR3 protein. The table has over a million distinct CDR3 sequences, 35% to 40% seen once; the top ten hold roughly 11%. The CDR3 totals 15 residues. The V gene lost 4 bases and the J gene lost 4 bases, with 18 bases spanning the gap. Germline V gene lookup returns CDR1 SGHRS and CDR2 YFSETQ. This clonotype occurred a few times.

Sequencing used peripheral blood or thyroid tissue (not recorded which). V usage is TRBV5-1 and J usage is TRBJ2-7; D perhaps matches TRBD1 (6 bases). This clonotype was obtained from an adult man with Graves' hyperthyroidism. As DNA, the CDR3 is TGCGCCAGCAGCGAGAGACAGGTCACATCGTACGAGCAGTACTTC. This encodes CASSERQVTSYEQYF. The entire variable domain, with the rest obtained from reference TRBV5-1 and TRBJ2-7, is as follows: KAGVTQTPRYLIKTRGQQVTLSCSPISGHRSVSWYQQTPGQGLQFLFEYFSETQRNKGNFPGRFSGRQFSNSRSEMNVSTLELGDSALYLCASSERQVTSYEQYFGPGTRLTVT.